The 17 T cell receptor beta chains reported below all come from one sample, sequenced in a study of identical twins. TCRdb called the 5' RACE reads again in MiXCR, with one record for every CDR3 protein. Seen here are hundreds of thousands of distinct CDR3 sequences, around 10% observed once, and the top ten hold 5.1%. Source material: memory (CD45RO+) T cells sorted from blood. The receptors stem from a woman between 18 and 29 years old in good health.

Ten or more counts support this clonotype. V usage is TRBV5-1 and J usage is TRBJ2-7, with a weak D call TRBD2 (5 bases). V was pared by 2 bases and J by 0 bases, with 9 bases between. Germline V gene sequence: CDR1 SGHRS, CDR2 YFSETQ. There are 14 residues in the CDR3. CDR3 in DNA: TGCGCCAGCAGCTTTACCGGGAACTCCTACGAGCAGTACTTC. Amino acids: CASSFTGNSYEQYF.

Many counts were recorded for this clonotype. The chain links TRBV6-5 to TRBJ2-7, with D maybe TRBD1 (6 bases). V was pared by 6 bases and J by 3 bases, with 12 bases between. Germline CDR1 is MNHEY and CDR2 is SVGAGI. The CDR3 contains 13 residues. The CDR3 DNA is TGTGCCAGCAGCTTAACAGGGCACTACGAGCAGTACTTC. Encoded protein: CASSLTGHYEQYF.

CDR3 loop: CASSSFQYQETQYF. In DNA, the CDR3 is TGTGCCAGCAGCTCCTTCCAGTACCAAGAGACCCAGTACTTC. The rearrangement links TRBV11-1 to TRBJ2-5; no clear D gene. V was clipped by 4 bases and J by 0 bases, with 9 bases between them. The CDR3 runs 14 residues. Germline CDR1 SGHAT, CDR2 FQDESV (reference sequence).

This clonotype was seen a handful of times. This chain uses TRBV7-2 with TRBJ1-1; 8 bases map to TRBD1. The CDR3 runs to 15 residues. The ends lost 4 bases at V and 5 bases at J; junction bases unmatched: 9. Germline CDR1 is SGHTA and CDR2 is FQGNSA. The CDR3: CASSSFDRGRTEAFF. The CDR3 DNA follows: TGTGCCAGCAGCTCATTCGACAGGGGTAGAACTGAAGCTTTCTTT.

The chain has TRBV27 and TRBJ2-1; D is perhaps TRBD1 or TRBD2 (6 bases each). The V gene's germline CDR1 is MNHEY and CDR2 SMNVEV (reference sequence). Trimming shortened V by 2 bases and J by 6 bases, and 14 bases separated the two germline ends. The CDR3 consists of 15 residues. The CDR3 DNA reads as TGTGCCAGCAGTTTAAAGGGGGGATTTGCCAATGAGCAGTTCTTC. Its translation is CASSLKGGFANEQFF.

This clonotype was observed a handful of times. The chain employs TRBV6-1 and TRBJ1-1, with D uncertain. Germline CDR1 MNHNS, CDR2 SASEGT. Trimming cost V 5 bases and J 1 base, with 14 bases left between them. The CDR3 consists of 15 residues. DNA for the CDR3: TGTGCCAGCAGTCTAAAGGGTGGGTGGAACACTGAAGCTTTCTTT. Translating gives CASSLKGGWNTEAFF.

There are a few counts of this clonotype. V and J are TRBV28 and TRBJ2-7; the match to TRBD2 covers 12 bases. CDR3 length: 17 residues. CDR1 MDHEN and CDR2 SYDVKM come from the germline V gene. V shed 2 bases and J 7 bases; nucleotides not matched to a gene: 12. In DNA form, the CDR3 reads TGTGCCAGCAGTTTACCCGGACTAGCGGGGTCGTCGAAGGAGCAGTACTTC. Its protein product is CASSLPGLAGSSKEQYF.

This clonotype came up a few times. This chain links TRBV18 with TRBJ1-1; D gene unclear. Germline-derived CDR1 and CDR2 are KGHSH and LQKENI. V was pared by 2 bases and J by 0 bases, with 7 bases between. The CDR3 is 14 amino acids. The CDR3: CASSPAFMNTEAFF. CDR3 coding DNA: TGTGCCAGCTCACCAGCGTTTATGAACACTGAAGCTTTCTTT.

This clonotype was seen repeatedly, ten times or more. V and J are TRBV12-3 or TRBV12-4 and TRBJ1-6; D is undetermined. Deletions cut 5 bases from V and 0 bases from J, with 11 bases between. The CDR3 contains 16 residues. The CDR3 region has the DNA TGTGCCAGCAGTCCGGCCCGCACCTCCTATAATTCACCCCTCCACTTT. Its translation is CASSPARTSYNSPLHF.

The table lists this clonotype with a few counts. This chain joins TRBV6-1 and TRBJ2-1, with D possibly being TRBD1 (5 bases). Trimming left V 6 bases short and J 12 bases short, with 24 bases between. The CDR3 runs to 15 residues. CDR1 and CDR2 (germline): MNHNS, SASEGT. In DNA, the CDR3 is TGTGCCAGCAGCAGGGCCCAATTCCCCTCCCCGGGGCAGTTCTTC. It codes for CASSRAQFPSPGQFF.

There are a few counts of this clonotype. J is TRBJ2-1 and V is TRBV20-1; D remains ambiguous. CDR1 is DFQATT, CDR2 SNEGSKA, per germline (reference sequence). The length of the CDR3 is 12 residues. Between the trimmed V and J ends, which lost 3 bases and 6 bases, there was a span of 9 bases. The DNA of the CDR3 is TGCAGTGCTAGTCGTCAGTTCAATGAGCAGTTCTTC. Translation: CSASRQFNEQFF.

The chain links TRBV5-4 to TRBJ2-1, with D perhaps assigned TRBD1 or TRBD2 (5 bases each). This CDR3 is built from 13 residues. V was pared by 4 bases and J by 9 bases, with 14 bases between. Germline V gene lookup returns CDR1 SGHNT and CDR2 YYREEE (reference sequence). CDR3 DNA sequence: TGTGCCAGCAGCGCCGTTTGGGGGAGTGAGCAGTTCTTC. Protein product: CASSAVWGSEQFF.

V is TRBV5-1 and J is TRBJ1-1; D remains unclear. Germline V gives CDR1 SGHRS, CDR2 YFSETQ. The germline V and J ends were trimmed by 4 bases and 5 bases, with 12 bases remaining between them. The CDR3 spans 13 residues. The CDR3 nucleotides are TGCGCCAGCAGCCGGACTCGGGAGACTGAAGCTTTCTTT. Amino acid sequence: CASSRTRETEAFF.

J is TRBJ2-1 and V is TRBV15; 9 bases map to TRBD2. CDR1 LNHNV and CDR2 YYDKDF come from the germline V gene (reference sequence). CDR3 length: 17 amino acids. After removal of 0 bases from V and 3 bases from J, the junction contained 6 bases not matched to a gene. For the CDR3, the DNA is TGTGCCACCAGCAGAGATCTAGCGGGAATGATCTACAATGAGCAGTTCTTC. As protein: CATSRDLAGMIYNEQFF. Full variable domain (rest looked up from reference TRBV15 and TRBJ2-1): DAMVIQNPRYQVTQFGKPVTLSCSQTLNHNVMYWYQQKSSQAPKLLFHYYDKDFNNEADTPDNFQSRRPNTSFCFLDIRSPGLGDTAMYLCATSRDLAGMIYNEQFFGPGTRLTVL.

This clonotype has only a few counts. J is TRBJ2-1 and V is TRBV20-1, with 7 positions matching TRBD1. Trimming at V came to 5 bases and at J to 1 base, leaving 11 bases not matched to a gene. This CDR3 has 16 amino acids. Germline CDR1 reads DFQATT; CDR2 reads SNEGSKA (reference sequence). The DNA for the CDR3 is TGCAGTGCTGAACATGGACAGGCCTATTCCTACAATGAGCAGTTCTTC. This sequence encodes CSAEHGQAYSYNEQFF.

This clonotype was observed at least ten times. This rearrangement joins TRBV2 to TRBJ1-1; D uncertain. V dropped 4 bases and J dropped 1 base, with 7 bases sitting between them. This CDR3 spans 13 amino acids. Per germline, CDR1 SNHLY and CDR2 FYNNEI. The CDR3 sequence is CASSVFGNTEAFF. The DNA of the CDR3 is TGTGCCAGCAGTGTCTTTGGGAACACTGAAGCTTTCTTT.

This chain uses TRBV7-2 with TRBJ1-4; tentative D call: TRBD1 (6 bases). Per germline, CDR1 SGHTA and CDR2 FQGNSA. This CDR3 is 14 amino acids long. Between the trimmed V and J ends, which lost 5 bases and 8 bases, there was a span of 15 bases. DNA for the CDR3: TGTGCCAGCAGCCCCATACAGGGCGAGGAAAAACTGTTTTTT. This gives the protein CASSPIQGEEKLFF.